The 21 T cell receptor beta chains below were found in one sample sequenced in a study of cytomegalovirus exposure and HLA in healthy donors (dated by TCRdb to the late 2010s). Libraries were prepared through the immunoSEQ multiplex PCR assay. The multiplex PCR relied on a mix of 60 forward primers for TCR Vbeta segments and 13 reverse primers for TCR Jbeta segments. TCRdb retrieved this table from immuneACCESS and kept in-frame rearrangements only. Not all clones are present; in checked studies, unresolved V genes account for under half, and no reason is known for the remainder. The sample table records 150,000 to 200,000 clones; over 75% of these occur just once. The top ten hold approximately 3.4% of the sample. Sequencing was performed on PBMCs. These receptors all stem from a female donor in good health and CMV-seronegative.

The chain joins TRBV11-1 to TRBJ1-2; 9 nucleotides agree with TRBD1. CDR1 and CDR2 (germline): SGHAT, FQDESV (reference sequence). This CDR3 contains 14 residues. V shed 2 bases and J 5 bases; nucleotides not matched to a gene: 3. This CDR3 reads CASSLTGGGYGYTF. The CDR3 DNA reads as TGTGCCAGCAGCTTAACAGGGGGCGGATATGGCTACACCTTC.

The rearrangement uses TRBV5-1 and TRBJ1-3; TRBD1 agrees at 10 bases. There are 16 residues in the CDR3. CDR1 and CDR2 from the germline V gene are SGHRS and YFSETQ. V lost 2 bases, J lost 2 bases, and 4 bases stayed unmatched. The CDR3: CASSLYGTGAGNTIYF. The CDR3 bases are TGCGCCAGCAGCTTATACGGGACAGGGGCTGGAAACACCATATATTTT.

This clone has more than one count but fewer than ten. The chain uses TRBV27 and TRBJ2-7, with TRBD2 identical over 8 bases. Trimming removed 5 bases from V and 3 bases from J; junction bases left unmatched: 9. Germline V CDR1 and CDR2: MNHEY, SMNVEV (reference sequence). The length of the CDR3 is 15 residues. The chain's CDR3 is CASSRGGHPLYEQYF. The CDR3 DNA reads TGTGCCAGCAGTCGGGGGGGACATCCCCTCTACGAGCAGTACTTC.

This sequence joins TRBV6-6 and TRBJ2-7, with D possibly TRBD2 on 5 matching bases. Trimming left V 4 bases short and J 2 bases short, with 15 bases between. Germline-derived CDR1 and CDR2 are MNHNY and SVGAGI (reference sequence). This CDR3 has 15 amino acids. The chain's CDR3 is CASSSDWTDAYEQYF. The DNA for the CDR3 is TGTGCCAGCAGTTCGGATTGGACTGACGCCTACGAGCAGTACTTC.

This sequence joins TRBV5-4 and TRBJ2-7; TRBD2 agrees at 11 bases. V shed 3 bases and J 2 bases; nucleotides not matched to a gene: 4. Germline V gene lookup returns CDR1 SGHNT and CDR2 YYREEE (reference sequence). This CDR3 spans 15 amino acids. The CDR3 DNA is TGTGCCAGCAGCTGGGGGACTAGCGGCACCTACGAGCAGTACTTC. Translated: CASSWGTSGTYEQYF.

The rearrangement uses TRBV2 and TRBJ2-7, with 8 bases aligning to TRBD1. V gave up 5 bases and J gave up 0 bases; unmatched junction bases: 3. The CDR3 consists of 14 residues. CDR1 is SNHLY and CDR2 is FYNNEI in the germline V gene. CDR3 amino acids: CASSMTGVSYEQYF. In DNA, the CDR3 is TGTGCCAGCAGTATGACAGGGGTCTCCTACGAGCAGTACTTC.

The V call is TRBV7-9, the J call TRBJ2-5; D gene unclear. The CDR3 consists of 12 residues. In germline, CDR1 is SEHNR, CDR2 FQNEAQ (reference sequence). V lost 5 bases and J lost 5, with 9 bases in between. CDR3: CASSPPRETQYF. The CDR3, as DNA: TGTGCCAGCAGCCCACCCCGGGAGACCCAGTACTTC.

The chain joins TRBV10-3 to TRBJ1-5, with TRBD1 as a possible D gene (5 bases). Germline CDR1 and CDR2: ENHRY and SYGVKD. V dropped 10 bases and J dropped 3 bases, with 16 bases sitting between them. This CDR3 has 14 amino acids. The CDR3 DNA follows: TGTGCCACGCTCCCGGCGGACACCAATCAGCCCCAGCATTTT. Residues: CATLPADTNQPQHF.

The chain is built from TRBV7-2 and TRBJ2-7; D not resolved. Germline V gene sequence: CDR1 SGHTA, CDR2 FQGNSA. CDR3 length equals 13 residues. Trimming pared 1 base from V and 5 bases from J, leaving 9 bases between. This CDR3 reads CASSLEEVDEQYF. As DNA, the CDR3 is TGTGCCAGCAGCTTAGAAGAGGTTGACGAGCAGTACTTC.

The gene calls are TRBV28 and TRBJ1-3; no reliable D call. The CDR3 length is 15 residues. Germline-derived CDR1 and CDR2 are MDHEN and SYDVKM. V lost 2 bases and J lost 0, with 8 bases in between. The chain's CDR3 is CASSLAANSGNTIYF. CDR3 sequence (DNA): TGTGCCAGCAGTTTAGCGGCCAACTCTGGAAACACCATATATTTT.

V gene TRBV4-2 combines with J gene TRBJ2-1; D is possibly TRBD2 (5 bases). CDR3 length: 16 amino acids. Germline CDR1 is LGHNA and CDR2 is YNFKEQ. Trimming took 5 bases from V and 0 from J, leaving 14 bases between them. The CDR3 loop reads CASSYGAESSYNEQFF. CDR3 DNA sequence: TGTGCCAGCAGCTATGGAGCGGAGAGCTCCTACAATGAGCAGTTCTTC.

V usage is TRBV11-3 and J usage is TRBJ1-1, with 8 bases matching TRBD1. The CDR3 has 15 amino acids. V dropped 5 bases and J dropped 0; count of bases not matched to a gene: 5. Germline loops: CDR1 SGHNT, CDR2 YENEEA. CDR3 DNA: TGTGCCAGCAGCCAGCGACAGGGGATGAACACTGAAGCTTTCTTT. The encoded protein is CASSQRQGMNTEAFF.

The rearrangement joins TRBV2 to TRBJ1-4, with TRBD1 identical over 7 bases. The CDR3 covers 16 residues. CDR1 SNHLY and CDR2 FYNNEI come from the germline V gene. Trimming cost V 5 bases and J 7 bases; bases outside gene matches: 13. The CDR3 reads CASSQFYRGESEKLFF. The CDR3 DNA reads TGTGCCAGCAGTCAATTTTACAGGGGAGAGAGTGAAAAACTGTTTTTT.

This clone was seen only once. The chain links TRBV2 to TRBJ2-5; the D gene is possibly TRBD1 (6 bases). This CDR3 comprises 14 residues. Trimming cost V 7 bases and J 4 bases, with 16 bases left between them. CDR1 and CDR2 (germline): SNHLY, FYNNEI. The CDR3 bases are TGTGCCAGCACCTCATCGAGAGGGGGAGAGACCCAGTACTTC. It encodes CASTSSRGGETQYF.

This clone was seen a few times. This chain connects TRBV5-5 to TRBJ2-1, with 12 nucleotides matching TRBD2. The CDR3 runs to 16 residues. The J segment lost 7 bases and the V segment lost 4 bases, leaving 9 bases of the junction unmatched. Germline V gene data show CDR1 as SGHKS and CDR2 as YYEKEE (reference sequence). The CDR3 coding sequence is TGTGCCAGCAGCGTTCCTAGCGGGGGGGCGGGGAATGAGCAGTTCTTC. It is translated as CASSVPSGGAGNEQFF.

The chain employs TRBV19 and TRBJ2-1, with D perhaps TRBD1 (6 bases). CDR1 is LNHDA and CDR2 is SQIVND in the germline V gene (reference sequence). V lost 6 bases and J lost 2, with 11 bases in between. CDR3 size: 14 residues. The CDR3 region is CASRVRTAYNEQFF. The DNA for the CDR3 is TGTGCCAGTAGAGTAAGGACAGCCTACAATGAGCAGTTCTTC.

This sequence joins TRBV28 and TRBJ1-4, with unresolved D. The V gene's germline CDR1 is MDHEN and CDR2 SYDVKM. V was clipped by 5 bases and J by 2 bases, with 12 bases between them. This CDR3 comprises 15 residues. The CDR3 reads CASSPQRATNEKLFF. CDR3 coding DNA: TGTGCCAGCAGTCCCCAGAGGGCCACTAATGAAAAACTGTTTTTT. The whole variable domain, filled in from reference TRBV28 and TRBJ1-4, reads DVKVTQSSRYLVKRTGEKVFLECVQDMDHENMFWYRQDPGLGLRLIYFSYDVKMKEKGDIPEGYSVSREKKERFSLILESASTNQTSMYLCASSPQRATNEKLFFGSGTQLSVL.

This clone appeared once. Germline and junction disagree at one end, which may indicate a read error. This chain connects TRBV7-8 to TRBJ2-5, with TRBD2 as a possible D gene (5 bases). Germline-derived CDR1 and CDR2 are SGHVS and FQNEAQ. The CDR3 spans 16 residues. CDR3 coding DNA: TGTGCCAGCAGCCCCGAGGGAGCGTTAGAACAAGAGGCCCAGTACTTC. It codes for CASSPEGALEQEAQYF.

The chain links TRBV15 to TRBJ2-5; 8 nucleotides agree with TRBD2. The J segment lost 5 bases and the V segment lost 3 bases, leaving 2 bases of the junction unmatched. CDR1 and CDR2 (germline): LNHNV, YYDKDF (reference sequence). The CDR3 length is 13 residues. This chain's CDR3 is CATSRGLVETQYF. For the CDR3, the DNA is TGTGCCACCAGCAGGGGACTAGTCGAGACCCAGTACTTC. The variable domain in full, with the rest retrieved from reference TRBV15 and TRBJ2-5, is DAMVIQNPRYQVTQFGKPVTLSCSQTLNHNVMYWYQQKSSQAPKLLFHYYDKDFNNEADTPDNFQSRRPNTSFCFLDIRSPGLGDTAMYLCATSRGLVETQYFGPGTRLLVL.

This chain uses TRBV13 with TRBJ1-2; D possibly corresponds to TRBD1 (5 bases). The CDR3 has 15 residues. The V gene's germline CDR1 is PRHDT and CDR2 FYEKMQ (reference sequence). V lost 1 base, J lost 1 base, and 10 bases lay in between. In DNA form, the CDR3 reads TGTGCCAGCAGCTTAGAAACGACAGTTAACTATGGCTACACCTTC. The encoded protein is CASSLETTVNYGYTF.

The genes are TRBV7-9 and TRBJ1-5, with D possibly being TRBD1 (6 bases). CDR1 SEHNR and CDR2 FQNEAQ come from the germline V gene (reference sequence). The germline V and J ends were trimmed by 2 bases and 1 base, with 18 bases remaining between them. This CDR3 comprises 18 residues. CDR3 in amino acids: CASSLQSSGGQSNQPQHF. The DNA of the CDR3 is TGTGCCAGCAGCTTACAGTCTTCGGGGGGGCAAAGCAATCAGCCCCAGCATTTT.